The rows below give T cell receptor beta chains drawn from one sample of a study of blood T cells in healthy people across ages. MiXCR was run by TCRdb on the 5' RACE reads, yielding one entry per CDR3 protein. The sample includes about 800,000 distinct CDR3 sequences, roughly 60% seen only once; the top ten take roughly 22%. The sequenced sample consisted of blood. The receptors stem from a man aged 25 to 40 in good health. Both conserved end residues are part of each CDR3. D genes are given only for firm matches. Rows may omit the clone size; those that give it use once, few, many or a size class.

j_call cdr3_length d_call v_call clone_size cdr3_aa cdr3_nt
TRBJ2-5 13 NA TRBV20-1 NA CSARDPTTETQYF TGCAGTGCTAGAGATCCAACGACGGAGACCCAGTACTTC
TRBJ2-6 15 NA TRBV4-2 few CASSQGGSGANVLTF TGTGCCAGCAGCCAAGGGGGGAGCGGGGCCAACGTCCTGACTTTC
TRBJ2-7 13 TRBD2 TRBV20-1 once CSARPSGLGEQYF TGCAGTGCTAGGCCTAGCGGCCTTGGCGAGCAGTACTTC
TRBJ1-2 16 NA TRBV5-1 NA CASSLTTDGANYGYTF TGCGCCAGCAGCTTGACCACGGACGGCGCTAACTATGGCTACACCTTC
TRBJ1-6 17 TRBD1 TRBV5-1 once CASSNSRTGQGNSPLHF TGCGCCAGCAGCAATTCCCGAACGGGACAGGGGAATTCACCCCTCCACTTT
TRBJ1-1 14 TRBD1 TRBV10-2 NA CASGTVSKNTEAFF TGCGCCAGCGGGACAGTTTCCAAGAACACTGAAGCTTTCTTT
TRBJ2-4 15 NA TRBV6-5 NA CASSYGPLAKNIQYF TGTGCCAGCAGTTACGGCCCGCTAGCCAAAAACATTCAGTACTTC
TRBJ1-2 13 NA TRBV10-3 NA CAISGSEGGGYTF TGTGCCATCAGTGGATCTGAGGGAGGGGGCTACACCTTC
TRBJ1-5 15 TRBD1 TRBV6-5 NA CASSYSGRGDQPQHF TGTGCCAGCAGTTACTCTGGCAGGGGGGATCAGCCCCAGCATTTT
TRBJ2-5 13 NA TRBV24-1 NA CATSDGGGNEQYF TGTGCCACCAGTGATGGGGGGGGCAATGAGCAGTACTTC
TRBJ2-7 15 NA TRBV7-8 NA CASSPHARGSYEQYF TGTGCCAGCAGCCCGCACGCCAGGGGATCCTACGAGCAGTACTTC
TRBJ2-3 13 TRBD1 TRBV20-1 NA CSAPGQGADTQYF TGCAGTGCTCCCGGACAGGGGGCAGATACGCAGTATTTT
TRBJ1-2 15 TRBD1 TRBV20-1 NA CSATGTGGNNYGYTF TGCAGTGCCACAGGGACAGGGGGGAATAACTATGGCTACACCTTC
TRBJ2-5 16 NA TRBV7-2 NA CASSLARTVLQETQYF TGTGCCAGCAGCTTAGCGAGGACTGTGCTTCAAGAGACCCAGTACTTC
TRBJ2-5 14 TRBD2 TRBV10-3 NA CAITSGRIGETQYF TGTGCCATCACTAGCGGGAGAATCGGAGAGACCCAGTACTTC
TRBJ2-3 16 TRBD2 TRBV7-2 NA CASSSSGDPAAHTQYF TGTGCCAGCAGCTCCAGCGGGGACCCCGCGGCCCATACGCAGTATTTT
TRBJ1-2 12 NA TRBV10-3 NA CAIRRENYGYTF TGTGCCATCAGAAGGGAAAACTATGGCTACACCTTC
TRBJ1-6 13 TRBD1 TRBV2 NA CASRTGEQSPLHF TGTGCCAGCCGGACAGGGGAACAGTCACCCCTCCACTTT
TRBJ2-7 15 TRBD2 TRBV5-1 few CASSDRSRGAYEQYF TGCGCCAGCAGCGATCGATCCCGGGGGGCCTACGAGCAGTACTTC
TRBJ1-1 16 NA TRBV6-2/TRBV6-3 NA CANSLRGWFENTEAFF TGTGCCAACAGCCTGAGAGGTTGGTTCGAGAACACTGAAGCTTTCTTT
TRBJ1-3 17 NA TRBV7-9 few CASSFQGGQPTGNTIYF TGTGCCAGCAGCTTCCAAGGGGGGCAACCCACAGGAAACACCATATATTTT
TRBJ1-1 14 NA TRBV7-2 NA CASSWTQSNTEAFF TGTGCCAGCAGCTGGACACAGAGTAACACTGAAGCTTTCTTT
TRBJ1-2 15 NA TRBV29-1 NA CSVENEGLGYYGYTF TGCAGCGTTGAAAATGAGGGCCTGGGTTACTATGGCTACACCTTC
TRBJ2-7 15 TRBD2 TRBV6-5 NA CASRPGLAVTSEQYF TGTGCCAGCAGACCCGGACTAGCGGTCACCAGCGAGCAGTACTTC
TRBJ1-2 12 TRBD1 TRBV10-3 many CAISPGGDGYTF TGTGCCATCAGCCCAGGGGGGGATGGCTACACCTTC
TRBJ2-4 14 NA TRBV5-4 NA CASSSQGMPGEQYF TGTGCCAGCAGCTCACAGGGTATGCCGGGGGAGCAGTACTTC
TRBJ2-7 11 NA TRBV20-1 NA CSARGTVQQYF TGCAGTGCCCGCGGGACGGTCCAGCAGTACTTC
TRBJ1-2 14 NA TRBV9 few CASSVAPDNYGYTF TGTGCCAGCAGCGTAGCTCCAGACAACTATGGCTACACCTTC
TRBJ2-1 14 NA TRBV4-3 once CASSQDYLYGVQFF TGCGCCAGCAGCCAAGATTACCTGTACGGGGTGCAGTTCTTC
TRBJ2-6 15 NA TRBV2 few CASGQPLSGANVLTF TGTGCCAGCGGACAGCCCCTCTCTGGGGCCAACGTCCTGACTTTC
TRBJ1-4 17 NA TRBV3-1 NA CASSQEGAGASNEKLFF TGTGCCAGCAGCCAAGAGGGGGCCGGTGCGTCTAATGAAAAACTGTTTTTT
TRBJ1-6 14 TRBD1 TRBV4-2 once CASSDRVYNSPLHF TGTGCCAGCTCGGACAGGGTCTATAATTCACCCCTCCACTTT
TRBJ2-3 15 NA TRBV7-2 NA CASSPWGADTDTQYF TGTGCCAGCAGCCCTTGGGGGGCAGACACAGATACGCAGTATTTT
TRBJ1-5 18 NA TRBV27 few CASSLRWMVGDPYQPQHF TGTGCCAGCAGTTTAAGGTGGATGGTGGGGGACCCCTATCAGCCCCAGCATTTT
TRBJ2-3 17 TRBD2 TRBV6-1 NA CASKLAGDLTSTDTQYF TGTGCCAGCAAATTAGCGGGAGACCTAACTAGCACAGATACGCAGTATTTT
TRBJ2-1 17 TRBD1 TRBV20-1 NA CSATGQGGSSSYNEQFF TGCAGTGCTACGGGACAGGGAGGCTCTAGCTCCTACAATGAGCAGTTCTTC
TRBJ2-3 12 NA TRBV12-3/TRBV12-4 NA CASRFGGDTQYF TGTGCCAGCAGATTCGGCGGCGATACGCAGTATTTT
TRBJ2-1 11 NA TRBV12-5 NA CASGFYGEQFF TGTGCTAGTGGTTTCTACGGTGAGCAGTTCTTC
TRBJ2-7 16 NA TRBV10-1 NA CASSEGPGGYSYEQYF TGCGCCAGCAGTGAGGGGCCCGGAGGATACTCCTACGAGCAGTACTTC
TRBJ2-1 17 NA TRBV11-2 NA CASSLYPERSSYNEQFF TGTGCCAGCAGCTTGTATCCAGAACGGAGCTCCTACAATGAGCAGTTCTTC
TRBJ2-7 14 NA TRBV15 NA CATSRRGSAYEQYF TGTGCCACCAGCAGACGCGGTTCGGCCTACGAGCAGTACTTC
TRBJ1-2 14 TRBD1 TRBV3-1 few CASSQSGTGYGYTF TGTGCCAGCAGCCAATCTGGGACAGGGTATGGCTACACCTTC
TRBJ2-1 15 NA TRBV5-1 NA CASSLATTPMGEQFF TGCGCCAGCAGCTTGGCCACCACTCCTATGGGCGAGCAGTTCTTC
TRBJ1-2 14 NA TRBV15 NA CATSRESLIYGYTF TGTGCCACCAGCAGAGAAAGCCTGATCTATGGCTACACCTTC
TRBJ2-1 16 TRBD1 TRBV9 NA CASSVAGQGLYNEQFF TGTGCCAGCAGCGTTGCAGGACAGGGGTTATACAATGAGCAGTTCTTC
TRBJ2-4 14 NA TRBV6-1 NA CASSPGHAKNIQYF TGTGCCAGCAGCCCGGGTCACGCCAAAAACATTCAGTACTTC
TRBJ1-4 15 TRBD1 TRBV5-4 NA CASSPNRGRGEKLFF TGTGCCAGCAGCCCTAACAGGGGGCGAGGTGAAAAACTGTTTTTT
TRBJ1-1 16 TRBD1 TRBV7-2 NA CASSFRQGGGHTEAFF TGTGCCAGCAGCTTCAGACAGGGAGGTGGGCACACTGAAGCTTTCTTT
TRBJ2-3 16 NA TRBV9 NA CASSPRDSVGTDTQYF TGTGCCAGCAGCCCCCGAGACAGTGTCGGCACAGATACGCAGTATTTT
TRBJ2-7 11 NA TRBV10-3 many CAISAMGEQYF TGTGCCATCAGTGCCATGGGCGAGCAGTACTTC
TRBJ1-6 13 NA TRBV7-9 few CASSPQQGSPLHF TGTGCCAGCAGCCCACAACAGGGATCACCCCTCCACTTT
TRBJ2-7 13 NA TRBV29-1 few CSALGGHTYEQYF TGCAGCGCCCTGGGGGGACATACCTACGAGCAGTACTTC
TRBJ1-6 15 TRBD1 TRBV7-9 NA CASSLLGGTNSPLHF TGTGCCAGCAGCTTATTAGGGGGCACAAATTCACCCCTCCACTTT
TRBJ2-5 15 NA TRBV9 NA CASSVAGTGTNEQYF TGTGCCAGCAGCGTAGCCGGGACCGGCACCAATGAGCAGTACTTC
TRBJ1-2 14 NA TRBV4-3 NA CASSQEGRGGGYTF TGCGCCAGCAGCCAAGAGGGAAGGGGAGGTGGCTACACCTTC
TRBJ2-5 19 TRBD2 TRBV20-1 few CSATQGTSGRGHPQETQYF TGCAGTGCTACCCAAGGGACTAGCGGGAGAGGCCACCCACAAGAGACCCAGTACTTC
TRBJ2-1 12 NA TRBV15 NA CATSAQYGEQFF TGTGCCACCAGCGCTCAATACGGCGAGCAGTTCTTC
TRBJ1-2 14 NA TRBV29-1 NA CSVASAGQDYGYTF TGCAGCGTTGCGTCAGCGGGCCAGGACTATGGCTACACCTTC